A selection of T cell receptor beta chains follows, all from one sample in a study of radiotherapy plus CTLA-4 blockade in lung cancer. This table comes from immunoSEQ multiplex PCR, and its TCRdb copy is limited to in-frame clones, with some not included. This sample has 45,000 to 55,000 clones; 75% to 90% occur once, and the top ten carry about 3.3%. The starting material was peripheral blood, obtained from a patient treated with radiotherapy plus ipilimumab. All receptors come from a human donor with non-small cell lung cancer who had stable disease on radiotherapy plus ipilimumab. CDR3s include the opening cysteine and the closing phenylalanine or tryptophan. Fields, in order: V gene, J gene, clone size, D gene, CDR3 DNA, CDR3 protein. The D gene is left open where the match is weak. Clone size is stated in some rows and not others, as once, few, many or a class when expanded.

TRBV6-5	TRBJ1-4	NA	NA	TGTGCCAGCAGTGAAGGGGGGGGCCCTTTAAAACTGTTTTTT	CASSEGGGPLKLFF
TRBV7-8	TRBJ1-1	NA	NA	TGTGCCAGCAGCCTGTATCCGGGTGAAGCTTTCTTT	CASSLYPGEAFF
TRBV5-4	TRBJ2-3	NA	TRBD2	TGTGCCAGCAGCTTGGCGGGACTAGCGGGAGTAGGTACGCAGTATTTT	CASSLAGLAGVGTQYF
TRBV11-3	TRBJ2-3	NA	TRBD2	TGTGCCAGCACCCTTAGCGGGAGGGACACAGATACGCAGTATTTT	CASTLSGRDTDTQYF
TRBV7-2	TRBJ2-3	NA	NA	TGTGCCAGCAGCCCCTCAGGGTACCGGGGACTGGGTATAGAATATTTT	CASSPSGYRGLGIEYF
TRBV25-1	TRBJ2-7	NA	TRBD1	TGTGCCAGCAGTATCACCGGGACAGGGGCCCACGAGCAGTACTTC	CASSITGTGAHEQYF
TRBV9	TRBJ2-5	NA	TRBD2	TGTGCCAGCAGCGTAGGCGGGAGCGGGGAGACCCAGTACTTC	CASSVGGSGETQYF
TRBV5-1	TRBJ2-1	once	TRBD2	TGCGCCAGCAGCTTGGTCGGGACTAGCGGGAACTACAATGAGCAGTTCTTC	CASSLVGTSGNYNEQFF
TRBV21-1	TRBJ2-7	once	NA	TGTGCCAGCAGCAAAGAACAACGAAACATCACCTACGAGCAGTACTTC	CASSKEQRNITYEQYF
TRBV19	TRBJ1-5	once	NA	TGTGCCAGTAGGGTACAGCCTCTTGGCAATCAGCCCCAGCATTTT	CASRVQPLGNQPQHF
TRBV12-2	TRBJ2-1	NA	NA	TGTGCAAGTCGCTTTAGCGGGAGGAAGAGCAATGAGCAGTTCTTC	CASRFSGRKSNEQFF
TRBV2	TRBJ1-5	NA	TRBD1	TGTGCCAGCAGGGGGGACAGGGGATCTCGTAATCAGCCCCAGCATTTT	CASRGDRGSRNQPQHF
TRBV7-2	TRBJ2-1	NA	TRBD2	TGTGCCAGCAGCCTCGGGACTAGCGGGAGGGTGGGAAATGAGCAGTTCTTC	CASSLGTSGRVGNEQFF
TRBV7-9	TRBJ2-3	once	TRBD2	TGTGCCAGCAGCTTAGGAACGGGAGGATGGAGCACAGATACGCAGTATTTT	CASSLGTGGWSTDTQYF
TRBV10-1	TRBJ2-1	NA	TRBD2	TGCGCCAGCAGTGAGTCGGGACTAGTCCGGAGGGATGAGCAGTTCTTC	CASSESGLVRRDEQFF
TRBV7-6	TRBJ2-1	NA	TRBD2	TGTGCCAGCAGCTCACCAACTAGCGTCTCCTACAATGAGCAGTTCTTC	CASSSPTSVSYNEQFF
TRBV19	TRBJ1-2	NA	NA	TGTGCCAGTAGCCCGAACTATGGCTACACCTTC	CASSPNYGYTF
TRBV6-5	TRBJ2-7	NA	TRBD1	TGTGCCAGCAGTTCCCGGGACAGGGCCCGCGAGCAGTACTTC	CASSSRDRAREQYF
TRBV19	TRBJ2-7	NA	TRBD2	TGTGCCAGTAGTTTGTCTAGCGGGGCCGAGCAGTACTTC	CASSLSSGAEQYF
TRBV7-9	TRBJ2-2	NA	NA	TGTGCCAGCAGCCGACAGGAGCCGAACACCGGGGAGCTGTTTTTT	CASSRQEPNTGELFF
TRBV5-1	TRBJ1-1	NA	NA	TGCGCCAGCAGCTTGGCAGGCCACACTGAAGCTTTCTTT	CASSLAGHTEAFF
TRBV7-7	TRBJ2-3	NA	NA	TGTGCTAGCAGCTTAGGCGGGGCTAGCACAGATACGCAGTATTTT	CASSLGGASTDTQYF
TRBV7-3	TRBJ1-3	NA	NA	TGTGCCAGCAGTCCAGGTGCGGGCTCTGGAAACACCATATATTTT	CASSPGAGSGNTIYF